The sequence of this T cell receptor (beta chain) was determined in a study of CD8 T cells in ankylosing spondylitis. Study-wide findings and caveats: About 8 highly homologous variants made up a TCR beta motif, and this motif appeared characteristic of ankylosing spondylitis blood.

Regarding this clonotype: Antigen specificity is unknown. A much bigger clone sits one base away, suggesting this may be a read error.

From the 5' RACE reads, TCRdb called clonotypes with MiXCR, one entry per CDR3 protein. This repertoire shows approximately 200,000 distinct CDR3 sequences, around 13% found once; its top ten account for 9.5% to 12%. Germline-derived CDR1 and CDR2 are SQVTM and ANQGSEA. The CDR3 runs 12 residues. The rearrangement uses TRBV29-1 and TRBJ1-2; no definite D call. The sequence derives from a female donor with ankylosing spondylitis or in good health (not recorded which). The sample consisted of blood, either unsorted or a sorted T cell fraction (not recorded which). CDR3 DNA sequence: TGCAGCGTTGAGGCGCGGGATCCGGGCTCCACCTTC. It translates to CSVEARDPGSTF.